A single sample gave rise to the 22 T cell receptor beta chains below, sequenced in a study of blood T cell repertoires in COVID-19 (dated by TCRdb to the early 2020s). Libraries came from the immunoSEQ multiplex PCR assay. Drawn from immuneACCESS, this table holds only the in-frame rearrangements with V and J called that TCRdb kept. Clones are partly lost; checked studies trace under half to an unresolved V gene and leave the rest unexplained. Counted in this sample were some 270,000 clones; roughly 86% of them appeared once. The ten largest make up around 9% of the sample. The sequencing input was peripheral blood. All receptors come from a man in his forties or fifties with active or convalescent COVID-19.

This chain joins TRBV3-1 (or the pseudogene TRBV3-2) and TRBJ1-5, with a possible D match to TRBD1 (5 bases). Between the trimmed V and J ends, which lost 3 bases and 1 base, there was a span of 10 bases. From germline, CDR1 is LGHDT and CDR2 YNNKEL (reference sequence). The CDR3 has 15 amino acids. The CDR3 loop reads CASSQGRGSNQPQHF. The DNA of the CDR3 is TGTGCCAGCAGCCAGGGGAGGGGAAGCAATCAGCCCCAGCATTTT.

The chain employs TRBV19 and TRBJ1-4; D is unresolved. From germline, CDR1 is LNHDA and CDR2 SQIVND (reference sequence). The germline V and J ends were trimmed by 3 bases and 0 bases, with 17 bases remaining between them. This CDR3 region has 18 residues. CDR3 sequence: CASSIREGRSATNEKLFF. The CDR3 nucleotides read TGTGCCAGTAGTATTCGGGAAGGGAGGAGCGCAACTAATGAAAAACTGTTTTTT.

The gene calls are TRBV29-1 and TRBJ2-1; 7 bases are a match to TRBD2. V dropped 6 bases and J dropped 4; count of bases not matched to a gene: 9. The V gene's germline CDR1 is SQVTM and CDR2 ANQGSEA. The CDR3 consists of 14 residues. The CDR3 here is CSVRAGGGYNEQFF. CDR3 sequence (DNA): TGCAGCGTGAGGGCGGGCGGGGGATACAATGAGCAGTTCTTC.

The chain has TRBV6-1 and TRBJ1-1; the D is unclear. V was shortened by 2 bases and J by 2 bases, with 12 bases between the two germline ends. Germline V CDR1 and CDR2: MNHNS, SASEGT. This CDR3 has 15 residues. DNA of the CDR3: TGTGCCAGCAGTGAATCCCCGGGTTATAACACTGAAGCTTTCTTT. This gives the protein CASSESPGYNTEAFF.

V is TRBV19 and J is TRBJ1-4; no reliable D call. Germline V gene sequence: CDR1 LNHDA, CDR2 SQIVND (reference sequence). V was clipped by 3 bases and J by 7 bases, with 12 bases between them. The CDR3 spans 14 residues. The DNA of the CDR3 is TGTGCCAGTAGTATTCGGCCACGCGGTGAAAAACTGTTTTTT. It codes for CASSIRPRGEKLFF.

The chain uses TRBV24-1 and TRBJ2-1, with D unresolved. Trimming removed 4 bases from V and 9 bases from J, with 9 bases in between. The length of the CDR3 is 12 residues. The germline gives CDR1 KGHDR, CDR2 SFDVKD. CDR3 loop: CATSDPNSEQFF. The CDR3 DNA sequence: TGTGCCACCAGTGACCCCAACAGTGAGCAGTTCTTC.

The V and J genes are TRBV15 and TRBJ2-1; D is perhaps TRBD2 (6 bases). The CDR3 loop spans 14 amino acids. The ends were cut back, 0 bases at V and 7 bases at J, with 10 bases in the middle. Looked up from germline, CDR1 is LNHNV and CDR2 is YYDKDF (reference sequence). The CDR3 sequence: CATSRDLEGNEQFF. In nucleotides, the CDR3 is TGTGCCACCAGCAGAGATTTGGAGGGGAATGAGCAGTTCTTC.

In this sample, this clone turned up once. The chain combines TRBV11-3 with TRBJ2-1, with 8 bases lining up with TRBD2. The germline V gene encodes CDR1 SGHNT and CDR2 YENEEA. The CDR3 totals 18 residues. V was pared by 2 bases and J by 4 bases, with 13 bases of the junction left unmatched. CDR3 sequence (DNA): TGTGCCAGCAGCTTACAAAACGGGATAGCGGGATATTACAATGAGCAGTTCTTC. It encodes CASSLQNGIAGYYNEQFF.

This chain uses TRBV9 with TRBJ1-2, with D unclear. Germline CDR1 is SGDLS and CDR2 is YYNGEE. This CDR3 contains 15 residues. Trimming took off 3 bases at V and 5 bases at J, with 17 bases between the two ends. The chain's CDR3 is CASSAYEGAWYGYTF. The CDR3 nucleotides read TGTGCCAGCAGCGCCTATGAGGGCGCGTGGTATGGCTACACCTTC.

V is TRBV6-5 and J is TRBJ2-2, with D perhaps TRBD1 (5 bases). Germline CDR1 MNHEY, CDR2 SVGAGI. The ends were cut back, 1 base at V and 5 bases at J, with 11 bases in the middle. The CDR3 length is 15 residues. CDR3 in DNA: TGTGCCAGCAGTTACTATGGACACAATACCGGGGAGCTGTTTTTT. It yields the protein CASSYYGHNTGELFF.

The chain uses TRBV5-1 and TRBJ2-5; 11 nucleotides align to TRBD2. V dropped 4 bases and J dropped 4; count of bases not matched to a gene: 6. This CDR3 has 15 amino acids. CDR1 and CDR2 (germline): SGHRS, YFSETQ. The DNA of the CDR3 is TGCGCCAGCAGCCCCGCTAGCGGGAGGACAGAGACCCAGTACTTC. This codes for CASSPASGRTETQYF.

The genes are TRBV20-1 and TRBJ2-3, with a possible D match to TRBD2 (6 bases). The germline CDR1 and CDR2 sequences are DFQATT and SNEGSKA (reference sequence). Between the trimmed V and J ends, which lost 3 bases and 2 bases, there was a span of 12 bases. This CDR3 has 14 residues. The CDR3 here is CSASFTSFTDTQYF. The DNA of the CDR3 is TGCAGTGCTAGTTTTACTAGCTTCACAGATACGCAGTATTTT.

V and J are TRBV6-5 and TRBJ2-7; a possible D gene is TRBD2 (6 bases). V lost 7 bases and J lost 4, with 14 bases in between. CDR3 size: 13 residues. The V gene's germline CDR1 is MNHEY and CDR2 SVGAGI. The CDR3 here is CASTKTSGYEQYF. CDR3 nucleotides: TGTGCCAGCACCAAGACTAGTGGGTACGAGCAGTACTTC.

This chain joins TRBV10-1 and TRBJ2-1; 13 positions agree with TRBD2. Germline-derived CDR1 and CDR2 are WNHNN and SYGVQD (reference sequence). The CDR3 has 17 residues. J lost 2 bases, V lost 2 bases, and 3 bases had no gene match. The CDR3 loop reads CASSEGTSGDTYNEQFF. The CDR3 DNA sequence: TGCGCCAGCAGTGAGGGGACTAGCGGGGATACCTACAATGAGCAGTTCTTC.

The rearrangement uses TRBV13 and TRBJ1-6; 11 positions agree with TRBD1. The CDR3 sequence is 21 residues long. V dropped 5 bases and J dropped 0; count of bases not matched to a gene: 15. Looked up from germline, CDR1 is PRHDT and CDR2 is FYEKMQ (reference sequence). CDR3 sequence reads: CASSIMSRTGGGSSYNSPLHF. The CDR3 DNA follows: TGTGCCAGCAGCATAATGTCCCGGACAGGGGGCGGTAGCTCCTATAATTCACCCCTCCACTTT.

This clone was observed a single time. The chain combines TRBV30 with TRBJ2-7; 7 positions agree with TRBD1. The CDR3 contains 12 residues. After removal of 4 bases from V and 4 bases from J, the junction contained 4 bases not matched to a gene. The germline CDR1 and CDR2 sequences are GTSNPN and SVGIG (reference sequence). The CDR3: CAWTGGNYEQYF. In nucleotides, the CDR3 is TGTGCCTGGACAGGGGGTAATTACGAGCAGTACTTC.

The chain employs TRBV5-1 and TRBJ1-1, with D perhaps TRBD1 (6 bases). V was pared by 4 bases and J by 1 base, with 11 bases between. Germline V gives CDR1 SGHRS, CDR2 YFSETQ. The CDR3 is 14 residues long. CDR3 in amino acids: CASSPRGQNTEAFF. CDR3 DNA: TGCGCCAGCAGCCCCAGGGGACAGAACACTGAAGCTTTCTTT.

The rearrangement links TRBV19 to TRBJ1-2; D gene ambiguous. Between the trimmed V and J ends, which lost 3 bases and 0 bases, there was a span of 11 bases. The CDR3 contains 15 residues. Per the germline V gene, CDR1 is LNHDA and CDR2 is SQIVND (reference sequence). As DNA, the CDR3 is TGTGCCAGTAGTATTCTTGCAGGATCTAACTATGGCTACACCTTC. This sequence encodes CASSILAGSNYGYTF.

The chain couples TRBV6-5 to TRBJ1-3; D unclear. V was trimmed by 8 bases and J by 0 bases, leaving 17 bases between them. The CDR3 covers 16 residues. Per the germline V gene, CDR1 is MNHEY and CDR2 is SVGAGI. The CDR3 DNA follows: TGTGCCAGCGGTTTCAGGCCCCCGATCTCTGGAAACACCATATATTTT. It yields the protein CASGFRPPISGNTIYF.

The V call is TRBV7-9, the J call TRBJ2-1; D call uncertain. Trimming cost V 3 bases and J 8 bases, with 8 bases left between them. Germline V gene data show CDR1 as SEHNR and CDR2 as FQNEAQ (reference sequence). The CDR3 covers 12 residues. The CDR3 DNA is TGTGCCAGCAGCTTTGATGTAGATGAGCAGTTCTTC. It codes for CASSFDVDEQFF.

The chain joins TRBV29-1 to TRBJ2-6; TRBD1 is a possible D gene (6 bases). V lost 6 bases to trimming and J lost 2 bases, with 17 bases between them. This CDR3 is 16 amino acids long. Per germline, CDR1 SQVTM and CDR2 ANQGSEA. This chain's CDR3 is CSVTTFTGPGANVLTF. CDR3 coding DNA: TGCAGCGTGACAACCTTTACAGGGCCTGGGGCCAACGTCCTGACTTTC.

The V call is TRBV19, the J call TRBJ1-1; TRBD1 matches at 7 bases. The germline gives CDR1 LNHDA, CDR2 SQIVND (reference sequence). V was clipped by 6 bases and J by 7 bases; unmatched bases: 5. The CDR3 has 12 amino acids. The CDR3 nucleotides are TGTGCCAGTAGCCCCCAGGGGGTTGAAGCTTTCTTT. This encodes CASSPQGVEAFF.